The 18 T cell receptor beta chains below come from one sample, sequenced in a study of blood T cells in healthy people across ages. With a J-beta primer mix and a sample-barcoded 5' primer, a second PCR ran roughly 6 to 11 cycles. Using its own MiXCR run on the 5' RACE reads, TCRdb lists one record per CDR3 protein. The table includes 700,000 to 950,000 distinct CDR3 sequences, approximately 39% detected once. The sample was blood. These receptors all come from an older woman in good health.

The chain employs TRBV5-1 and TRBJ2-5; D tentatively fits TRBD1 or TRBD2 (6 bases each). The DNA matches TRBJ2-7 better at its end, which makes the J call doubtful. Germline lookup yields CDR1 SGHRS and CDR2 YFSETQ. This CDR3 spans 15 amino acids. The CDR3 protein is CASSSTRGDAYEQYF. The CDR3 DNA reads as TGCGCCAGCAGCTCGACGAGGGGGGATGCCTACGAGCAGTACTTC.

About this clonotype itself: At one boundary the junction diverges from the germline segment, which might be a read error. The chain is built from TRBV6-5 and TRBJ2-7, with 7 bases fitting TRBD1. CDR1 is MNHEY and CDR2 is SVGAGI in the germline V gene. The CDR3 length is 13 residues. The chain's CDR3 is CTSSKGQAYEQYF. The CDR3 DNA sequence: TGTACCAGCAGTAAAGGACAGGCCTACGAGCAGTACTTC.

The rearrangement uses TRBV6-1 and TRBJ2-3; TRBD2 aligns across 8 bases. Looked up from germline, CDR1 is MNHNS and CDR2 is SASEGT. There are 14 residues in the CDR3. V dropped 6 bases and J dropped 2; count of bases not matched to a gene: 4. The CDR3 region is CASRLAVPTDTQYF. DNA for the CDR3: TGTGCCAGCAGACTAGCGGTCCCCACAGATACGCAGTATTTT.

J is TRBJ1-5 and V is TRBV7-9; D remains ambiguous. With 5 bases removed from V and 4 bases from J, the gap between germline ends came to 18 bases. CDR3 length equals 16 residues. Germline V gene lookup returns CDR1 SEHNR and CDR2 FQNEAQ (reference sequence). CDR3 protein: CASSPKTVTGNQPQHF. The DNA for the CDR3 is TGTGCCAGCAGCCCAAAAACGGTCACTGGAAATCAGCCCCAGCATTTT.

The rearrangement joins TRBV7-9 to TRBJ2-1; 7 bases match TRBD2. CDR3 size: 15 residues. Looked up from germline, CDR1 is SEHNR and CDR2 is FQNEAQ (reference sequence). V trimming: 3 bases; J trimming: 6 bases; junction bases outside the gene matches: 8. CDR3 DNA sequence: TGTGCCAGCAGCTTGGGGGGGATCGAGTTCAATGAGCAGTTCTTC. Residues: CASSLGGIEFNEQFF.

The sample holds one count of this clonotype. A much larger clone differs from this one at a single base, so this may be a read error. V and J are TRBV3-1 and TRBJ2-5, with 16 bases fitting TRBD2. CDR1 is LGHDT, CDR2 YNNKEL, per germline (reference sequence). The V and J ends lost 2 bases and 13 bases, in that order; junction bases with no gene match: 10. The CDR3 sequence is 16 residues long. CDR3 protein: CASSQQPGLAGGILYF. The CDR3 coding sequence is TGTGCCAGCAGCCAACAACCGGGACTAGCGGGGGGGATACTGTACTTC.

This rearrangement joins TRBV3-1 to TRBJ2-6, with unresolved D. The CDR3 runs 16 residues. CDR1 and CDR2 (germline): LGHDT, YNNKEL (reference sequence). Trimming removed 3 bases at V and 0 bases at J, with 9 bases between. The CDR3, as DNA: TGTGCCAGCAGCCAGTTGGGAAGCTCTGGGGCCAACGTCCTGACTTTC. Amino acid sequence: CASSQLGSSGANVLTF.

CDR3 sequence (DNA): TGTGCCAGCAGTTACACTAGCGGCTCCTACAATGAGCAGTTCTTC. Its protein is CASSYTSGSYNEQFF. The V call is TRBV6-6, the J call TRBJ2-1, with 8 bases identical to TRBD2. V gave up 2 bases and J gave up 0 bases; unmatched junction bases: 0. CDR3 length: 15 amino acids. The germline V gene has CDR1 MNHNY and CDR2 SVGAGI (reference sequence).

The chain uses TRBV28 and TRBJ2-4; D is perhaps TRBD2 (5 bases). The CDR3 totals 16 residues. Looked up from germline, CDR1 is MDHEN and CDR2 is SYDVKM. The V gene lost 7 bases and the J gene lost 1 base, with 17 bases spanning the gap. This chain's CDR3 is CASTSLRVSAKNIQYF. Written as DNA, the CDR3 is TGTGCCAGCACCTCACTGCGGGTTTCGGCCAAAAACATTCAGTACTTC.

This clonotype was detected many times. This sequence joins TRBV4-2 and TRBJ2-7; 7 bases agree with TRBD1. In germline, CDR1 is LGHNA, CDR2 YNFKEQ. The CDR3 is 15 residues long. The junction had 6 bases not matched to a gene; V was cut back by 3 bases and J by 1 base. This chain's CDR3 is CASSQLKGQSYEQYF. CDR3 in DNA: TGTGCCAGCAGCCAGTTAAAGGGACAGTCCTACGAGCAGTACTTC.

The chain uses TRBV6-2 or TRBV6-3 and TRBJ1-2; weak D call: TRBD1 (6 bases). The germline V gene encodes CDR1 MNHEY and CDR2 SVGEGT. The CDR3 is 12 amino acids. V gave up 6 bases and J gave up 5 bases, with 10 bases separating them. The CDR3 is CASRATGYGYTF. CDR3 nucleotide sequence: TGTGCCAGCAGAGCGACAGGATATGGCTACACCTTC.

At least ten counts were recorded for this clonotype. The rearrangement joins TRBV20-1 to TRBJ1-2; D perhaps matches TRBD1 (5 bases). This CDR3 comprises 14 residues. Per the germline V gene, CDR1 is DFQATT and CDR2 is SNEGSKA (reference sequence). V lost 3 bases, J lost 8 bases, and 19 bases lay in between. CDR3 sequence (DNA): TGCAGTGCTAGCCTTCCGGGACGGGGTAGGGGCTACACCTTC. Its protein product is CSASLPGRGRGYTF.

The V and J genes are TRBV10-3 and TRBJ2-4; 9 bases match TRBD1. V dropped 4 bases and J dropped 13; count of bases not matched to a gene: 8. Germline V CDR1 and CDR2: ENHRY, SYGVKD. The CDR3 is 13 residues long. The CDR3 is CAISVQGAHQQYF. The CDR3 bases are TGTGCCATCAGTGTACAGGGGGCGCATCAGCAGTACTTC.

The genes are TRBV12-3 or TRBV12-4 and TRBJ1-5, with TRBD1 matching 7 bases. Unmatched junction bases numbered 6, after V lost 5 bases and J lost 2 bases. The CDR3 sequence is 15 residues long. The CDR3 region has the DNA TGTGCCAGCAGTGTACAGGGGACGGGCAATCAGCCCCAGCATTTT. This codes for CASSVQGTGNQPQHF.

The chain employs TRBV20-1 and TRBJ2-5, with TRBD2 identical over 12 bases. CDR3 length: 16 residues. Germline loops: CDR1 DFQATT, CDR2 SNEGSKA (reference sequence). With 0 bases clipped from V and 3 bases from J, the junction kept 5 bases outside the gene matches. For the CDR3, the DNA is TGCAGTGCTAGAGACCCTCTAGCGGGAGGGAAAGAGACCCAGTACTTC. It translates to CSARDPLAGGKETQYF.

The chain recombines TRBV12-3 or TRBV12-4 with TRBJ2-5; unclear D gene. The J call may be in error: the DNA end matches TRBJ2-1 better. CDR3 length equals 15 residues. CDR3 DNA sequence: TGTGCCAGCAGTTTTTACTCAGCGCACCAAGAGACCCAGTTCTTC. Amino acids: CASSFYSAHQETQFF.

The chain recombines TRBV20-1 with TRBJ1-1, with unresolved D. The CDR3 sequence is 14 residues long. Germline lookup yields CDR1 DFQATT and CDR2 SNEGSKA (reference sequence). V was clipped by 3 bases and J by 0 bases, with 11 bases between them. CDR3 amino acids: CSASQGIMNTEAFF. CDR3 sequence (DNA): TGCAGTGCTAGTCAAGGGATCATGAACACTGAAGCTTTCTTT.

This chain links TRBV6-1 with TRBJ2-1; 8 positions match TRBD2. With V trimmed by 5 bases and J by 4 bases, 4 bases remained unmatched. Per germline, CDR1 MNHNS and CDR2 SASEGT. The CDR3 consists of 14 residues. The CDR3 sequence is CASSFSGEYNEQFF. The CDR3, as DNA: TGTGCCAGCAGTTTTAGCGGGGAGTACAATGAGCAGTTCTTC.